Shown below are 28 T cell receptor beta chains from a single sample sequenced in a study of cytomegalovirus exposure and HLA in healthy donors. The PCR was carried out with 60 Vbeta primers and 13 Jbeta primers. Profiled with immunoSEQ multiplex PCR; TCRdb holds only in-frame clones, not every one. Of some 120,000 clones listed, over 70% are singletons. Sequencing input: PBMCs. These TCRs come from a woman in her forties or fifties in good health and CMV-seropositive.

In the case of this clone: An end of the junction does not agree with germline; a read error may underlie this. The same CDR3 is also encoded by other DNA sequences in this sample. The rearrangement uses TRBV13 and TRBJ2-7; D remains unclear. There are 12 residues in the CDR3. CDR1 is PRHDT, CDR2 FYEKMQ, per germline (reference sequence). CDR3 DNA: TGCGCCAGCAGCTTATTCGGCTACGAGCAGTACTTC. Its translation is CASSLFGYEQYF.

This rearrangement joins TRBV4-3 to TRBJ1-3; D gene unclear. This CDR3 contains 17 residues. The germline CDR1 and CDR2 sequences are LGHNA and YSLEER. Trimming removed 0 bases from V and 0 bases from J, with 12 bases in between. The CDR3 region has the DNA TGCGCCAGCAGCCAAGATAGTACAGCCAGCTCTGGAAACACCATATATTTT. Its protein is CASSQDSTASSGNTIYF.

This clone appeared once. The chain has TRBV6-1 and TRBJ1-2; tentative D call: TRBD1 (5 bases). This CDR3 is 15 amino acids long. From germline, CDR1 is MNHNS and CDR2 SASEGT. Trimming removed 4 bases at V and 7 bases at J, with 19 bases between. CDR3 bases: TGTGCCAGCAGTGTTGCCGGCGACCGGGGGGGTGGCTACACCTTC. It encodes CASSVAGDRGGGYTF.

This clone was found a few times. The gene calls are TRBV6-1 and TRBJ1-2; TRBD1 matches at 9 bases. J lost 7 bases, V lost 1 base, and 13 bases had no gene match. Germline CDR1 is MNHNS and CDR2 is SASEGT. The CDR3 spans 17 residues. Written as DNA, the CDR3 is TGTGCCAGCAGTGAAGAGAGGACAGGGGCCGGTCGGAGTGGCTACACCTTC. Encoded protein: CASSEERTGAGRSGYTF.

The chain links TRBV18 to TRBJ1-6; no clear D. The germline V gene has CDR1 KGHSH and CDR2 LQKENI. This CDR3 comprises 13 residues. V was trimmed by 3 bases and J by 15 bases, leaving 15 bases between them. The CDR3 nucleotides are TGTGCCAGCTCACCCGGGAGGTACGATCGCCTCCACTTT. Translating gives CASSPGRYDRLHF.

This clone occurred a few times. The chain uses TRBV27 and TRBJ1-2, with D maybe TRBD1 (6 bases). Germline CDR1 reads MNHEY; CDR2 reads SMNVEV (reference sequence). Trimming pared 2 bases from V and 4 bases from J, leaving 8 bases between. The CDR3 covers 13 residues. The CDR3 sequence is CASSLQGLYGYTF. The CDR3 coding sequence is TGTGCCAGCAGTTTACAGGGGCTCTATGGCTACACCTTC.

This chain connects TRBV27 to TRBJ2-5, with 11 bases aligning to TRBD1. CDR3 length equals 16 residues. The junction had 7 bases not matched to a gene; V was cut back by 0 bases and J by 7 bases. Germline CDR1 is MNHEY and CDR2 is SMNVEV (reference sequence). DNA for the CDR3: TGTGCCAGCAGTTTATCGGGGACAGGGGGTCGGGGGACCCAGTACTTC. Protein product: CASSLSGTGGRGTQYF.

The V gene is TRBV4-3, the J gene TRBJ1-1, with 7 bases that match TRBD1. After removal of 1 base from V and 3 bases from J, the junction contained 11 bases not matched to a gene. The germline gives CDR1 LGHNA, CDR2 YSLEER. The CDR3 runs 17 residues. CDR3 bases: TGCGCCAGCAGCCAAGTGACAGGGAGTCGGGTGGACACTGAAGCTTTCTTT. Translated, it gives CASSQVTGSRVDTEAFF.

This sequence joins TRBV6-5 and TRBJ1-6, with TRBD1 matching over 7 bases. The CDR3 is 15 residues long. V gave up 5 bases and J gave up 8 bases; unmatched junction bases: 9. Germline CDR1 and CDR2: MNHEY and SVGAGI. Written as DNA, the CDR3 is TGTGCCAGCAGTACCAGCCGGGACAGCTATTCACCCCTCCACTTT. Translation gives CASSTSRDSYSPLHF.

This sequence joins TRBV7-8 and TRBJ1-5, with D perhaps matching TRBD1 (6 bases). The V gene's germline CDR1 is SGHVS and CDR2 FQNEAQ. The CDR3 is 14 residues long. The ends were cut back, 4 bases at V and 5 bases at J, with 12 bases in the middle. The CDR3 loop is CASSSGTFDQPQHF. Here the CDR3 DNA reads TGTGCCAGCAGCTCCGGGACATTCGATCAGCCCCAGCATTTT.

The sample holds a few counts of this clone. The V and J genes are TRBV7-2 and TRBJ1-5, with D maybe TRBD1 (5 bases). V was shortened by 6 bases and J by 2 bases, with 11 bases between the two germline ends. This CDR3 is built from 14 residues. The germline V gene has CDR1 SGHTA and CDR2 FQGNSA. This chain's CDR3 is CASSPREGNQPQHF. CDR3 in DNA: TGTGCCAGCAGTCCCAGGGAGGGCAATCAGCCCCAGCATTTT.

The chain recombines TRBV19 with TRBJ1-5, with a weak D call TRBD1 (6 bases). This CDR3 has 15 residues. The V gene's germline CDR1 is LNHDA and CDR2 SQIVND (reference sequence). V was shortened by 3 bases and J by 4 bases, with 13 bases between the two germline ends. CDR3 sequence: CASSMGGAGNQPQHF. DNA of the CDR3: TGTGCCAGTAGTATGGGGGGGGCAGGGAATCAGCCCCAGCATTTT.

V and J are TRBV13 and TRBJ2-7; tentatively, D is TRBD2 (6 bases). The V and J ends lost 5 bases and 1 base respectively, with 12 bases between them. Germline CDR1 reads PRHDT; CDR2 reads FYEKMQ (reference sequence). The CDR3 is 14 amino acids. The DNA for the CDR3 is TGTGCCAGCAGCGCGGGACTCGAGTCCTACGAGCAGTACTTC. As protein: CASSAGLESYEQYF. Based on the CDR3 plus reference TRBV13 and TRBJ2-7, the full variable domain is AAGVIQSPRHLIKEKRETATLKCYPIPRHDTVYWYQQGPGQDPQFLISFYEKMQSDKGSIPDRFSAQQFSDYHSELNMSSLELGDSALYFCASSAGLESYEQYFGPGTRLTVT.

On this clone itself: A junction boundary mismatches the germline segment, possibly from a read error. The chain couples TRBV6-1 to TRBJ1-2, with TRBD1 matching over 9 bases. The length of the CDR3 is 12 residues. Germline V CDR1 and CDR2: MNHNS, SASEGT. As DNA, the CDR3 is TGTGCCAGCAGTGACCAACAGGGGGCCCCACCCTTC. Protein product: CASSDQQGAPPF.

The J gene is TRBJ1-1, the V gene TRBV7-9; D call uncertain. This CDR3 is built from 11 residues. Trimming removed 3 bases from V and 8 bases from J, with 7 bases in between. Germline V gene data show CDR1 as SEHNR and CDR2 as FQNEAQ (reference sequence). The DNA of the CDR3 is TGTGCCAGCAGCTTGGAGGTGGAAGCTTTCTTT. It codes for CASSLEVEAFF.

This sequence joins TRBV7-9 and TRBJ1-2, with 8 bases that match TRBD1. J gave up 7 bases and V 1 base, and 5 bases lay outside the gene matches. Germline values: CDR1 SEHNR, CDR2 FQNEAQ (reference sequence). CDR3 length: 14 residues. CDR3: CASSLGQGSSGYTF. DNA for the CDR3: TGTGCCAGCAGCTTAGGACAGGGGAGTAGTGGCTACACCTTC.

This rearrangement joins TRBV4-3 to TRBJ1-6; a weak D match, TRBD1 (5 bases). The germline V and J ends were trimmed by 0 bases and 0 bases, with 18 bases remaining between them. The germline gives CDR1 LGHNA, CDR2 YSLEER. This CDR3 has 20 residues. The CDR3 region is CASSQDPATVMSSYNSPLHF. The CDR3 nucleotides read TGCGCCAGCAGCCAAGATCCCGCGACAGTTATGAGCTCCTATAATTCACCCCTCCACTTT.

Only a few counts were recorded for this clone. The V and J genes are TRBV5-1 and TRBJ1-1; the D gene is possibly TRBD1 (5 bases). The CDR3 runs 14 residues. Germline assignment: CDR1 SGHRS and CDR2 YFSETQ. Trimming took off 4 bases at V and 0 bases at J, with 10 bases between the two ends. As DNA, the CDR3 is TGCGCCAGCAGCCTCGGGACTGTGAACACTGAAGCTTTCTTT. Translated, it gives CASSLGTVNTEAFF.

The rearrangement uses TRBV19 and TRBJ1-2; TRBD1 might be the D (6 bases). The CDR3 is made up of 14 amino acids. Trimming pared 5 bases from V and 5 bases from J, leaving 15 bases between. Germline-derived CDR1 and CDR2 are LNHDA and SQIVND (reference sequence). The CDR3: CASSLSRDIYGYTF. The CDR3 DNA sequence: TGTGCCAGTAGTTTGTCCCGGGACATTTATGGCTACACCTTC.

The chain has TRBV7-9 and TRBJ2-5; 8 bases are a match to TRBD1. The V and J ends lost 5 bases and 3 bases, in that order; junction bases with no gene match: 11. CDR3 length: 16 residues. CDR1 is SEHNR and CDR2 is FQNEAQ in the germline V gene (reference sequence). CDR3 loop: CASSPTRATGEETQYF. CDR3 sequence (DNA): TGTGCCAGCAGCCCGACCCGCGCGACAGGGGAAGAGACCCAGTACTTC. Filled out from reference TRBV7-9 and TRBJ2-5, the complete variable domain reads DTGVSQNPRHKITKRGQNVTFRCDPISEHNRLYWYRQTLGQGPEFLTYFQNEAQLEKSRLLSDRFSAERPKGSFSTLEIQRTEQGDSAMYLCASSPTRATGEETQYFGPGTRLLVL.

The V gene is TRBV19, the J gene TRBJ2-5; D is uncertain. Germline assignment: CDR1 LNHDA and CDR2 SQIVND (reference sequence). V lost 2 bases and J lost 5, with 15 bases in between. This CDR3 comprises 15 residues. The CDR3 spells CASSIRPSRAETQYF. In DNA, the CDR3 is TGTGCCAGTAGTATACGACCAAGTAGAGCGGAGACCCAGTACTTC. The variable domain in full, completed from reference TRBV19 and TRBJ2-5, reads DGGITQSPKYLFRKEGQNVTLSCEQNLNHDAMYWYRQDPGQGLRLIYYSQIVNDFQKGDIAEGYSVSREKKESFPLTVTSAQKNPTAFYLCASSIRPSRAETQYFGPGTRLLVL.

CDR3 nucleotides: TGCGCCAGCAGTGGGGGCACTTTCTCGGAGACCCAGTACTTC. This gives the protein CASSGGTFSETQYF. The gene calls are TRBV5-1 and TRBJ2-5; tentative D call: TRBD1 (6 bases). V lost 5 bases, J lost 5 bases, and 16 bases lay in between. The CDR3 contains 14 residues. Germline V gene lookup returns CDR1 SGHRS and CDR2 YFSETQ.

The CDR3 sequence: CAWNGRLQETQYF. For the CDR3, the DNA is TGTGCCTGGAATGGCAGATTACAAGAGACCCAGTACTTC. This chain connects TRBV30 to TRBJ2-5; D gene unclear. The CDR3 is made up of 13 amino acids. Trimming removed 4 bases from V and 2 bases from J, with 11 bases in between. In germline, CDR1 is GTSNPN, CDR2 SVGIG (reference sequence).

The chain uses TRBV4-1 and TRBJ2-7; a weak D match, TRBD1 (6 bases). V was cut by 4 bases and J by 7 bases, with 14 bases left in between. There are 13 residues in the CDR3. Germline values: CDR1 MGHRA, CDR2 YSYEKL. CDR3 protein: CASSREGRGEQYF. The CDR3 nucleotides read TGCGCCAGCAGCCGAGAGGGAAGGGGGGAGCAGTACTTC.

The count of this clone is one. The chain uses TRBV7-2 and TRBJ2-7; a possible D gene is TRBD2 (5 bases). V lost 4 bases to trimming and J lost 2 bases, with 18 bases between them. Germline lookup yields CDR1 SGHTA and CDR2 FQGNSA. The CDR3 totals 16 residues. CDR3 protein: CASSSPPGLAAYEQYF. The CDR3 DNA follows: TGTGCCAGCAGCTCACCCCCCGGGCTAGCTGCCTACGAGCAGTACTTC.

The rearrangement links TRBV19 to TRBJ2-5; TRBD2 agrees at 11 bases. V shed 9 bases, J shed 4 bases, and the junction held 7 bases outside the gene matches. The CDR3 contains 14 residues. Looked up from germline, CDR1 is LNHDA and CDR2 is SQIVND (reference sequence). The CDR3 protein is CASRLAGIGETQYF. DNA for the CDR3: TGTGCCAGCAGACTAGCGGGGATAGGAGAGACCCAGTACTTC.

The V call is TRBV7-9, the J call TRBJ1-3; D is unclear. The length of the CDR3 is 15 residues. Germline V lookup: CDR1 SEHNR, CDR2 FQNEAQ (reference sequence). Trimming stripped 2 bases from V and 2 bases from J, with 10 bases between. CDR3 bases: TGTGCCAGCAGCTTAAGAGGGAAGACTGGAAACACCATATATTTT. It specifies CASSLRGKTGNTIYF.

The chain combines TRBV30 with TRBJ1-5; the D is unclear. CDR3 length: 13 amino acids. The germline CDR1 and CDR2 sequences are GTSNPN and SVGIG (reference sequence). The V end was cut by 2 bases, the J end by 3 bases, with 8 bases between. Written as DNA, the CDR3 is TGTGCCTGGAGTTCGGGGTTCAATCAGCCCCAGCATTTT. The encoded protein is CAWSSGFNQPQHF.